This T cell receptor beta chain was documented in a study of T cell responses to AZD1222 COVID-19 vaccine. In the study overall: The analysis combined second doses at about 4 or about 12 weeks.

The protocol was immunoSEQ multiplex PCR, while the TCRdb copy is restricted to in-frame clones and leaves out a portion. The data hold 120,000 to 150,000 clones, with 85% to 90% observed a single time. This clone was seen a few times. Its antigen is unknown. General study points: Donors were largely white British and mainly female; clonal diversity was possibly underestimated. Repertoires in all cases were sampled only once the peak T cell response had passed. Increased Spike-specific TCR breadth and depth were observed after two AZD1222 doses.

The ends lost 5 bases at V and 9 bases at J; junction bases unmatched: 8. Germline-derived CDR1 and CDR2 are SGHVS and FQNEAQ. This CDR3 contains 15 residues. This TCR came from an adult in good health. The specimen comprised peripheral blood, sampled on day 0 of AZD1222 vaccination. The chain employs TRBV7-8 and TRBJ2-1, with 12 positions matching TRBD2. The CDR3 protein is CASSGGLAGNIEQFF. The CDR3 DNA sequence: TGTGCCAGCAGCGGAGGACTAGCGGGAAATATTGAGCAGTTCTTC.